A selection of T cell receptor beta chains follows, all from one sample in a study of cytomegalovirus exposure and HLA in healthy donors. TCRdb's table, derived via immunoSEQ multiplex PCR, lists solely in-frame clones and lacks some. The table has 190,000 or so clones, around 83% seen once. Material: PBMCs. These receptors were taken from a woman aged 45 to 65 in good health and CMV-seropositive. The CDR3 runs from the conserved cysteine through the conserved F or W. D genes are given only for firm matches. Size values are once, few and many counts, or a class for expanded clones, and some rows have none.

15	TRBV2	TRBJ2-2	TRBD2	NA	CASSESSGVTGELFF	TGTGCCAGCAGTGAAAGTAGCGGGGTCACCGGGGAGCTGTTTTTT
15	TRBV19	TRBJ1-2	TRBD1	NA	CASRGRGTGDYGYTF	TGTGCCAGTAGGGGTCGAGGGACAGGGGACTATGGCTACACCTTC
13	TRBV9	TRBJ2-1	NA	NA	CASSVGQDNEQFF	TGTGCCAGCAGCGTAGGACAGGACAATGAGCAGTTCTTC
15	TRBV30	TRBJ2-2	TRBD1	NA	CAWRRTGAVPGELFF	TGTGCCTGGAGACGCACAGGGGCGGTTCCCGGGGAGCTGTTTTTT
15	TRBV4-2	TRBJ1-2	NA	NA	CASSQATGRNYGYTF	TGTGCCAGCAGCCAAGCGACAGGTCGTAACTATGGCTACACCTTC
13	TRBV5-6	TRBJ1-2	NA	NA	CASSFDGGRGYTF	TGTGCCAGCAGCTTTGACGGAGGTCGCGGCTACACCTTC
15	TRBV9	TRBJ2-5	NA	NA	CASSAGEGGAETQYF	TGTGCCAGCAGCGCGGGGGAAGGGGGCGCAGAGACCCAGTACTTC
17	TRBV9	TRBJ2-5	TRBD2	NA	CASSVDLGGSPTETQYF	TGTGCCAGCAGCGTAGATCTGGGGGGGTCCCCTACGGAGACCCAGTACTTC
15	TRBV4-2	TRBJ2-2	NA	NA	CASSQSDINTGELFF	TGTGCCAGCAGCCAAAGTGACATTAACACCGGGGAGCTGTTTTTT
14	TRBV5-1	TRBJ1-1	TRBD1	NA	CASSLVRGLGEAFF	TGCGCCAGCAGCTTGGTCAGGGGGCTAGGTGAAGCTTTCTTT
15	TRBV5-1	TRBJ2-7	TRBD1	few	CASSLGTGRAYEQYF	TGCGCCAGCAGCTTGGGGACAGGGAGAGCCTACGAGCAGTACTTC
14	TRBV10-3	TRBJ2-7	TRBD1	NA	CAISKGQGPYEQYF	TGTGCCATCAGCAAGGGACAGGGGCCCTACGAGCAGTACTTC
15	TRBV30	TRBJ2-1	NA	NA	CAWSAPGVARYEQFF	TGTGCCTGGAGTGCCCCGGGGGTAGCCAGGTATGAGCAGTTCTTC
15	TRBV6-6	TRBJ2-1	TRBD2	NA	CASSYSGTSGEEQFF	TGTGCCAGCAGTTACTCGGGGACTAGCGGGGAGGAGCAGTTCTTC
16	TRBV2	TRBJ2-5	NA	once	CASSEALQQGTETQYF	TGTGCCAGCAGTGAAGCGCTTCAGCAGGGAACAGAGACCCAGTACTTC
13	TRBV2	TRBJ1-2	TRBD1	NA	CASSRQGPSGYTF	TGTGCCAGCAGTAGACAGGGCCCAAGTGGCTACACCTTC
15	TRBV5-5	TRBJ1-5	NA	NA	CASSLLRGDNQPQHF	TGTGCCAGCAGCTTGTTAAGGGGTGACAATCAGCCCCAGCATTTT
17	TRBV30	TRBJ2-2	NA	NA	CAWSVRDGLPNTGELFF	TGTGCCTGGAGTGTACGAGACGGACTTCCGAACACCGGGGAGCTGTTTTTT
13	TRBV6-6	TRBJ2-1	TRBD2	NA	CASLRYAGDEQFF	TGTGCCAGCTTGCGTTACGCGGGGGATGAGCAGTTCTTC
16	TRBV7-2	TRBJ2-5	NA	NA	CASSLGPGLYQETQYF	TGTGCCAGCAGCTTAGGACCCGGGTTGTACCAAGAGACCCAGTACTTC
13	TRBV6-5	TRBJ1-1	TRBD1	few	CASSPGQGTEAFF	TGTGCCAGCAGTCCGGGACAGGGGACTGAAGCTTTCTTT
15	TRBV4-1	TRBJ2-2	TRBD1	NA	CASSSRQGSTGELFF	TGCGCCAGCAGCTCCCGACAGGGGAGCACCGGGGAGCTGTTTTTT
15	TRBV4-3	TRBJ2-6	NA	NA	CASSQFRFGANVLTF	TGCGCCAGCAGCCAATTCAGGTTTGGGGCCAACGTCCTGACTTTC
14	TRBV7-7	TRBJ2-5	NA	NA	CASSLLGVGETQYF	TGTGCCAGCAGCTTACTGGGCGTGGGAGAGACCCAGTACTTC